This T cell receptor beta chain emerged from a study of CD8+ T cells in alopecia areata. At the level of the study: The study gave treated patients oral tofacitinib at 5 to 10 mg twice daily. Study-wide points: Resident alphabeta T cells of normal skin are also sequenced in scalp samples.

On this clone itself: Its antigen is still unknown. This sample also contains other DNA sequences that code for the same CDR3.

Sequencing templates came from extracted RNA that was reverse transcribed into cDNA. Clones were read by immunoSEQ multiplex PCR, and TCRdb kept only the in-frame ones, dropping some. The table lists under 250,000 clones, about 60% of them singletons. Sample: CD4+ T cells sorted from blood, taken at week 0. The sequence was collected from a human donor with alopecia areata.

Here the CDR3 reads CAISERDTQYF. The CDR3 DNA reads as TGTGCCATCAGTGAGCGAGATACGCAGTATTTT. This chain joins TRBV10-3 and TRBJ2-3, with D unclear. V lost 2 bases, J lost 5 bases, and 2 bases lay in between. Per the germline V gene, CDR1 is ENHRY and CDR2 is SYGVKD. This CDR3 has 11 amino acids.